This T cell receptor (beta chain) came from a study of human T cells and chemical hapten exposure. Study background: The cohort included alopecia areata under or over 50% scalp, totalis and universalis. Yields of TCR per sample differed, chiefly owing to small differences in pooled library volume.

V was clipped by 6 bases and J by 2 bases, with 12 bases between them. The CDR3 runs to 13 residues. Germline lookup yields CDR1 DFQATT and CDR2 SNEGSKA (reference sequence). This clonotype was recorded many times. Indicated time point: patch test 3, about 24 weeks after DPC sensitization. Treatment noted: therapeutic diphenylcyclopropenone sensitization with weekly scalp DPC. Alopecia patients between 18 and 70 years old and suitable for DPC were used as donors. MiXCR was run by TCRdb on the RACE reads, yielding one entry per CDR3 protein. The repertoire has about 58,000 distinct CDR3 sequences, roughly 12% of them found once; the top ten carry 2% to 3%.

The TCR sequence derives from a man aged 25-45 years with alopecia areata. Some clones in this sample may be carry-over from other donors' samples. The chain joins TRBV20-1 to TRBJ2-3, with D perhaps TRBD2 (5 bases). The input for sequencing was whole blood, taken in connection with sensitization to the hapten diphenylcyclopropenone (DPC). The CDR3: CSAGLRITDTQYF. The CDR3 DNA reads as TGCAGTGCAGGACTCAGGATCACAGATACGCAGTATTTT.